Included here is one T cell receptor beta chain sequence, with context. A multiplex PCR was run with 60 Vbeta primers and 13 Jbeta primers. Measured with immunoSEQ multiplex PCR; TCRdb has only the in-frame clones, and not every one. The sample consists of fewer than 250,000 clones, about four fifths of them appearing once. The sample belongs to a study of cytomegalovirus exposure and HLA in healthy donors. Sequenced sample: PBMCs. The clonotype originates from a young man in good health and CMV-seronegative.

Here the CDR3 reads CAIKSGTGVYNEQFF. The CDR3 coding sequence is TGTGCCATCAAGTCCGGGACAGGGGTTTACAATGAGCAGTTCTTC. V gene TRBV27 combines with J gene TRBJ2-1; 10 bases are a match to TRBD1. The CDR3 extends over 15 amino acids. CDR1 MNHEY and CDR2 SMNVEV come from the germline V gene (reference sequence). Losses at the gene ends were 10 bases for V and 4 bases for J; bases not matched to a gene: 10.